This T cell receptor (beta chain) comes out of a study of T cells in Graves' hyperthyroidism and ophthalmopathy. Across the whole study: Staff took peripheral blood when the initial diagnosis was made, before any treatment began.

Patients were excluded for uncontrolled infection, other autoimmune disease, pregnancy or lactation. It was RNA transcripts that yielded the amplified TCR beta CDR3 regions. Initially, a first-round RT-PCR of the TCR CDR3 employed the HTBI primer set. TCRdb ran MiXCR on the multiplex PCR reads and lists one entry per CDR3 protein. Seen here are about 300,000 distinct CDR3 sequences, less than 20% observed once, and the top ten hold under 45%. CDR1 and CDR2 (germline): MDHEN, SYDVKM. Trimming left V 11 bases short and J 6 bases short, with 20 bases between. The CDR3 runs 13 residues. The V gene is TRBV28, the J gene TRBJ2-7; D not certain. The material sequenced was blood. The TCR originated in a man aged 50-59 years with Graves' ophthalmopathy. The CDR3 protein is CAHTSPGRPEQYF. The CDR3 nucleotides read TGTGCCCACACCTCTCCCGGGCGGCCCGAGCAGTACTTC.